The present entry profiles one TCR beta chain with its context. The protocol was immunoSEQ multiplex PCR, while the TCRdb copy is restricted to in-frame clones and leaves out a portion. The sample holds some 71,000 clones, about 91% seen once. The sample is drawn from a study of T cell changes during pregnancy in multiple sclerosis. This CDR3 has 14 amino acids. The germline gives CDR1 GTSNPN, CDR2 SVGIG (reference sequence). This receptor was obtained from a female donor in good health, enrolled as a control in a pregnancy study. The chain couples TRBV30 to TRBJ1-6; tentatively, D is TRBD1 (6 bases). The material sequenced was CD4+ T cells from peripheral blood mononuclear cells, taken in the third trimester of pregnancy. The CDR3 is CAFLGGVYNSPLHF. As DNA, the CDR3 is TGTGCTTTCCTAGGGGGAGTGTATAATTCACCCCTCCACTTT.